This TCR beta chain was retrieved from a study of T cell responses to AZD1222 COVID-19 vaccine. Regarding this clone: Its specificity is unknown.

The repertoire was sequenced with immunoSEQ multiplex PCR; TCRdb's copy has only in-frame clones and lacks some. The table has 130,000 to 150,000 clones, about 93% seen once; the top ten hold roughly 2%. Germline CDR1 and CDR2: MGHDK and SYGVNS. The CDR3 loop spans 14 amino acids. Deletions cut 7 bases from V and 8 bases from J, with 17 bases between. General observations from the study: White British ancestry dominated among donors, who included more females, and clonal diversity was possibly underestimated.

The chain carries TRBV25-1 and TRBJ1-4, with D possibly being TRBD1 (6 bases). This receptor was obtained from an adult in good health. Specimen: peripheral blood, collected on day 0 of AZD1222 vaccination. This CDR3 is CASNKGGPFEKLFF. For the CDR3, the DNA is TGTGCCAGCAATAAGGGGGGGCCTTTCGAAAAACTGTTTTTT.